Sequencing of this T cell receptor beta chain was carried out in a study of metastatic and nonmetastatic thyroid tumors. General study findings and limits: Malignant thyroid tumors reportedly exceeded benign nodules significantly in TCR beta diversity, with the difference appearing in blood and tumor.

Thyroid surgery took place with no prior treatment in any patient. This clone has a handful of counts. Its antigen is as yet unknown. This CDR3 has 13 residues. Germline V gene data show CDR1 as SNHLY and CDR2 as FYNNEI. The V end lost 7 bases, the J end lost 3 bases, and 12 bases lay between the germline ends. In the study's own analysis: Clinicopathological groups differed in CDR3, with these differences serving to build a distant-metastasis classifier for papillary thyroid cancer. TCRdb re-clonotyped the PCR reads via MiXCR. TCRdb, not the authors, supplied the V and J calls. The sample shows around 10,000 clones, around 30% of them seen only once.

The sequencing sample was made of tumor tissue. The clonotype comes from a female donor with papillary thyroid cancer or a benign thyroid nodule (not recorded which). Some clones in this sample may be carry-over from other donors' samples. The chain recombines TRBV2 with TRBJ1-1; no definite D call. The chain's CDR3 is CASMVGGYTEAFF. DNA for the CDR3: TGTGCCAGCATGGTTGGAGGATACACTGAAGCTTTCTTT.